This T cell receptor (beta chain) was sequenced during a study of identical twins. A universal primer binding site was introduced by template switching. The final cDNA contained unique molecular identifiers. TCRdb re-called the 5' RACE reads with MiXCR, one entry per CDR3 protein. The table includes about 430,000 distinct CDR3 sequences, less than 20% detected once. This clonotype was detected a few times. Its matching antigen is unknown. General study findings and limits: Models predicted too little out-of-frame TCR alpha sharing in monozygotic twins. In cord blood, abundant beta clonotypes had fewer insertions; memory showed no trend. Among beta out-of-frame sequences, excess sharing between twins appeared weaker.

The receptor's source is a man in his fifties in good health. The sample taken for sequencing was naive T cells sorted from blood.

The CDR3 sequence: CASSTYRGWRETQYF. CDR3 coding DNA: TGCGCCAGCAGCACCTACAGGGGCTGGAGAGAGACCCAGTACTTC. The genes are TRBV5-1 and TRBJ2-5; the match to TRBD1 covers 7 bases. CDR1 SGHRS and CDR2 YFSETQ come from the germline V gene. The trim removed 4 bases at V and 4 bases at J, leaving 10 bases unmatched. This CDR3 contains 15 residues.